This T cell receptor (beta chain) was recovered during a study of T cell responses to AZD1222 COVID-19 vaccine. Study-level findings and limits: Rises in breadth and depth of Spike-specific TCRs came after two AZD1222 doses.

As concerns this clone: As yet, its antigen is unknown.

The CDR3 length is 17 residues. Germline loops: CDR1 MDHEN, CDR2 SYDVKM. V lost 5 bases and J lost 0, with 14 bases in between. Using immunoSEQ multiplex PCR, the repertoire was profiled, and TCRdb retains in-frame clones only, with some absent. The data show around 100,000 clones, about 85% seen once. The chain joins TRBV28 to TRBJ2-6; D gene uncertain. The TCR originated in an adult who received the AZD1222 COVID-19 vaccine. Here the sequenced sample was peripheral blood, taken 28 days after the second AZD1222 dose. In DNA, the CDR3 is TGTGCCAGCAGTCTGGCGCTAACCCTCTCTGGGGCCAACGTCCTGACTTTC. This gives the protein CASSLALTLSGANVLTF.